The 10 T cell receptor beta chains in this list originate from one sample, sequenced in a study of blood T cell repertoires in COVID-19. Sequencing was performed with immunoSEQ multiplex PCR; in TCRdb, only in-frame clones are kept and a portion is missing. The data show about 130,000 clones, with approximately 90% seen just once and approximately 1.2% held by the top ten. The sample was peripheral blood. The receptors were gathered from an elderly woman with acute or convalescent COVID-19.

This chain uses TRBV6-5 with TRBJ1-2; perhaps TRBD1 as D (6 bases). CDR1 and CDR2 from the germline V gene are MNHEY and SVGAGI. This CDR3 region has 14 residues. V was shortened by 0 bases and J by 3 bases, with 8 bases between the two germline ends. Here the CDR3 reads CASSYSDRHYGYTF. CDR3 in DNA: TGTGCCAGCAGTTACTCGGACAGACACTATGGCTACACCTTC.

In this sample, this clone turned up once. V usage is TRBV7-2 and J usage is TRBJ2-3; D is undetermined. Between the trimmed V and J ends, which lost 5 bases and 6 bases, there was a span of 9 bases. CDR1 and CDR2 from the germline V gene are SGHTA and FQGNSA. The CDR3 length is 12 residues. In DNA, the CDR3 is TGTGCCAGCAGCCAGTCAGTGGATACGCAGTATTTT. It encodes CASSQSVDTQYF.

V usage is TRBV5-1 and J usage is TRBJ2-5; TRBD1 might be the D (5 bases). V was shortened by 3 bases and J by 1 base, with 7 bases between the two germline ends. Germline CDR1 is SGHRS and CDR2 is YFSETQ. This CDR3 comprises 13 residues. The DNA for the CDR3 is TGCGCCAGCAGCTCGGACATCCAAGAGACCCAGTACTTC. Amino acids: CASSSDIQETQYF. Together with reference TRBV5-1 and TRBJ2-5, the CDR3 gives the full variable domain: KAGVTQTPRYLIKTRGQQVTLSCSPISGHRSVSWYQQTPGQGLQFLFEYFSETQRNKGNFPGRFSGRQFSNSRSEMNVSTLELGDSALYLCASSSDIQETQYFGPGTRLLVL.

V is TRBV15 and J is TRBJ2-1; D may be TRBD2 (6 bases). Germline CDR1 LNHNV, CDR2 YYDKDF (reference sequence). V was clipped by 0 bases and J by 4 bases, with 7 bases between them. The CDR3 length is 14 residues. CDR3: CATSRDREYNEQFF. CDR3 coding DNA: TGTGCCACCAGCAGAGACCGGGAGTACAATGAGCAGTTCTTC.

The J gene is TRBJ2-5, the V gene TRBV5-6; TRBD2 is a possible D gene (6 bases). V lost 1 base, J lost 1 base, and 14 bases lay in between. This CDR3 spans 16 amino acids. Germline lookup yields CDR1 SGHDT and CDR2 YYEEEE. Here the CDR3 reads CASSLTRTGSQETQYF. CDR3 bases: TGTGCCAGCAGCTTGACCCGGACCGGGAGCCAAGAGACCCAGTACTTC.

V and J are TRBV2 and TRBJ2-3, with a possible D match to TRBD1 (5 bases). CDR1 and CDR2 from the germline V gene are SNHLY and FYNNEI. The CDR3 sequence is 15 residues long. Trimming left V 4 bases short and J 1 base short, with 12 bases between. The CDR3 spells CASSVAGKGTDTQYF. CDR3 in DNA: TGTGCCAGCAGTGTGGCAGGGAAAGGCACAGATACGCAGTATTTT. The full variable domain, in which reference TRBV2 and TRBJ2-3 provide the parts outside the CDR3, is EPEVTQTPSHQVTQMGQEVILRCVPISNHLYFYWYRQILGQKVEFLVSFYNNEISEKSEIFDDQFSVERPDGSNFTLKIRSTKLEDSAMYFCASSVAGKGTDTQYFGPGTRLTVL.

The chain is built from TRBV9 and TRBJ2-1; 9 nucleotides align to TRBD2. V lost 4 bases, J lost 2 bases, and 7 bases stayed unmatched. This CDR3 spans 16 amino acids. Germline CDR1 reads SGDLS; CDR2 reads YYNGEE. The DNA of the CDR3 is TGTGCCAGCAGCACTAGTAGCGGGGGCACCTACAATGAGCAGTTCTTC. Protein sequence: CASSTSSGGTYNEQFF.

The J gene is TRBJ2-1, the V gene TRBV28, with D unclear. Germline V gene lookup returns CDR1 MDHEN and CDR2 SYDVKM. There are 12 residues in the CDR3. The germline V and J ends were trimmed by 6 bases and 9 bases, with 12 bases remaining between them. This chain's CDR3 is CASSRPPGEQFF. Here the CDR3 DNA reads TGTGCCAGCAGCCGGCCTCCGGGTGAGCAGTTCTTC.

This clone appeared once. CDR3 bases: TGCAGCGTTACCGGGACTAGCGGGAGTGGTTGGTCAGGAGATACGCAGTATTTT. Translating it yields CSVTGTSGSGWSGDTQYF. The chain uses TRBV29-1 and TRBJ2-3; 14 positions agree with TRBD2. This CDR3 is 18 amino acids long. The junction had 15 bases not matched to a gene; V was cut back by 5 bases and J by 5 bases. Germline CDR1 SQVTM, CDR2 ANQGSEA.

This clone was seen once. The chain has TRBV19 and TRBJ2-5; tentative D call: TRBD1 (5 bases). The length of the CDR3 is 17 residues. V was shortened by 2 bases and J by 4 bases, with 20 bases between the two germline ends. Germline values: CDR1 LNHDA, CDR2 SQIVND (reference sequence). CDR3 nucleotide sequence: TGTGCCAGTAGTATAAGAACTCCCCAGGGTTCGAGAGAGACCCAGTACTTC. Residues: CASSIRTPQGSRETQYF. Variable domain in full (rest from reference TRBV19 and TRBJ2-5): DGGITQSPKYLFRKEGQNVTLSCEQNLNHDAMYWYRQDPGQGLRLIYYSQIVNDFQKGDIAEGYSVSREKKESFPLTVTSAQKNPTAFYLCASSIRTPQGSRETQYFGPGTRLLVL.